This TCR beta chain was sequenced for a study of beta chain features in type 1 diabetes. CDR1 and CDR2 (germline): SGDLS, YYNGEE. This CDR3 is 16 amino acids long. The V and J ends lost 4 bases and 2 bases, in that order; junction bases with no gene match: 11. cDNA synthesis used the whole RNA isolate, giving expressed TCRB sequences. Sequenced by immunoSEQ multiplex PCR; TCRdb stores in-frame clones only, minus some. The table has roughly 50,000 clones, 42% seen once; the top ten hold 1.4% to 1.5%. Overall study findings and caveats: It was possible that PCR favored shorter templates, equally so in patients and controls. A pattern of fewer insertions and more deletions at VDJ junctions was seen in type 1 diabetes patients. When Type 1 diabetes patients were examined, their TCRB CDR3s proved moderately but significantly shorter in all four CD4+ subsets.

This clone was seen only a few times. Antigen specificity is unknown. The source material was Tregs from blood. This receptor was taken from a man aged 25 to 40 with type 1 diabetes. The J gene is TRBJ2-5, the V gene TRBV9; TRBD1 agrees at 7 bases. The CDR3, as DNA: TGTGCCAGCAGCCCCGGACCGGGACAGACGCAAGAGACCCAGTACTTC. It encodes CASSPGPGQTQETQYF.